This T cell receptor (beta chain) emerged from a study of response to subunit inactivated influenza vaccine. General study findings and limits: Few new T cells, the authors suggested, are recruited by each seasonal influenza vaccination.

The length of the CDR3 is 16 residues. Germline CDR1 and CDR2: PRHDT and FYEKMQ (reference sequence). Trimming took off 5 bases at V and 3 bases at J, with 17 bases between the two ends. This clonotype was found many times. Its antigen is unidentified. One entry per CDR3 protein results from TCRdb running MiXCR on the RT-PCR reads. The sample has about 240,000 distinct CDR3 sequences; more than 10% are singletons. This specimen consisted of non-naive T cells sorted from PBMCs, obtained approximately 15 days before vaccination. The rearrangement links TRBV13 to TRBJ2-1; tentative D call: TRBD1 (5 bases). The origin of this receptor is a man over 45 who received an inactivated influenza vaccine. The CDR3 sequence is CASSVTWTPIYNEQFF. Here the CDR3 DNA reads TGTGCCAGCAGCGTGACCTGGACACCCATCTACAATGAGCAGTTCTTC. The full variable domain, in which reference TRBV13 and TRBJ2-1 provide the parts outside the CDR3, is AAGVIQSPRHLIKEKRETATLKCYPIPRHDTVYWYQQGPGQDPQFLISFYEKMQSDKGSIPDRFSAQQFSDYHSELNMSSLELGDSALYFCASSVTWTPIYNEQFFGPGTRLTVL.